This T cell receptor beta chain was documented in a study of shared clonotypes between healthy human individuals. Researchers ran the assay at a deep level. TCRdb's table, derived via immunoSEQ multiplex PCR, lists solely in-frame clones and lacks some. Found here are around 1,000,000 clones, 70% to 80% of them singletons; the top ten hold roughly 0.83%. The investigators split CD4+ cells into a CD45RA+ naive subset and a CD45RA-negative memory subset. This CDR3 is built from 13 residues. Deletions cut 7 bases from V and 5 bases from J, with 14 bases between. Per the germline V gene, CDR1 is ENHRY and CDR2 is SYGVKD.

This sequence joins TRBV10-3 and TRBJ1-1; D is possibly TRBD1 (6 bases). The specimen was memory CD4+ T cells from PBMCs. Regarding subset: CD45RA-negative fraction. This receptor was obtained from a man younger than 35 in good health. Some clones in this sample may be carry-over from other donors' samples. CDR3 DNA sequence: TGTGCCATCAAAGGGCAGGGGCGGACTGAAGCTTTCTTT. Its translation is CAIKGQGRTEAFF.